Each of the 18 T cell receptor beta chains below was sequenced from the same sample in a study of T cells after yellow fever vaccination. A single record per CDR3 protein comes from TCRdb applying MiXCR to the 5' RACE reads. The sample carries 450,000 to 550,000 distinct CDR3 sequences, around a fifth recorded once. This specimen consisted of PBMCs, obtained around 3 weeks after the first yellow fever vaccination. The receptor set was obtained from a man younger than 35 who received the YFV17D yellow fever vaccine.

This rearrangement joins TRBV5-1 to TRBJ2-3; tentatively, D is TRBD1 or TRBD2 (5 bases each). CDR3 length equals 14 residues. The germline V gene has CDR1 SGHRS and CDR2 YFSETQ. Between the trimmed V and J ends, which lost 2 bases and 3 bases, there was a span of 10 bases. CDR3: CASSFGAETDTQYF. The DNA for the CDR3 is TGCGCCAGCAGCTTCGGGGCGGAAACAGATACGCAGTATTTT.

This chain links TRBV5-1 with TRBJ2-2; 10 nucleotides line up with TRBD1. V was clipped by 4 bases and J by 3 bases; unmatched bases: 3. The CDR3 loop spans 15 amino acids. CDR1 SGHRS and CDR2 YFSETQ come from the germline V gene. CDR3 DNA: TGCGCCAGCAGCCCAGACAGGGGGCACACCGGGGAGCTGTTTTTT. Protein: CASSPDRGHTGELFF.

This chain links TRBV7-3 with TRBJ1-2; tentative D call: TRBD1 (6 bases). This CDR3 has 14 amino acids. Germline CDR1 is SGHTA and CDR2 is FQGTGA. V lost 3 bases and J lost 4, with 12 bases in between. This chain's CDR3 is CASSLRLTGYGYTF. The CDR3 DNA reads TGTGCCAGCAGCTTGCGGTTGACAGGCTATGGCTACACCTTC.

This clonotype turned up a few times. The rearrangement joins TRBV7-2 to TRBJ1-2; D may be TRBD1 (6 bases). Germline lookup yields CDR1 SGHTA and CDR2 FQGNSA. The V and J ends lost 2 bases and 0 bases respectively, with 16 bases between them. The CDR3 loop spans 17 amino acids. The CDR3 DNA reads TGTGCCAGCAGCTTAAGGGGGTCCCAAGGTACTAACTATGGCTACACCTTC. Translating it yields CASSLRGSQGTNYGYTF.

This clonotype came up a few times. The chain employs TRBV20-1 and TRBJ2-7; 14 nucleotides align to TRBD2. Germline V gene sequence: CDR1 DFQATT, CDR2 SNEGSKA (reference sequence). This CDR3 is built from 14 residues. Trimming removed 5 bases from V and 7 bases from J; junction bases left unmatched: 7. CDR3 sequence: CSALGLAGVGEQYF. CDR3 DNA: TGCAGTGCTTTGGGACTAGCGGGGGTGGGGGAGCAGTACTTC.

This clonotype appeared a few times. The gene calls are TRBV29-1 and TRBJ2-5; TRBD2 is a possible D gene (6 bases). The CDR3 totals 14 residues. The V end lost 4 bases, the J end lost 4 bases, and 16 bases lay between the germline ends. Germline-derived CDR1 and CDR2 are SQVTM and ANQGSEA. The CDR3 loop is CSVVGGWDRETQYF. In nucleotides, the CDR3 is TGCAGCGTTGTAGGAGGGTGGGACCGAGAGACCCAGTACTTC.

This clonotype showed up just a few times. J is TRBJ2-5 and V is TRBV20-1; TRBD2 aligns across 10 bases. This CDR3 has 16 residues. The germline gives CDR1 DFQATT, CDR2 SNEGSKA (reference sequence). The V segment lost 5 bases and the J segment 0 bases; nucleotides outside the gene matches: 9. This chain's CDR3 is CSASSGTSVYQETQYF. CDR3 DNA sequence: TGCAGTGCTTCCTCCGGGACTAGCGTGTACCAAGAGACCCAGTACTTC.

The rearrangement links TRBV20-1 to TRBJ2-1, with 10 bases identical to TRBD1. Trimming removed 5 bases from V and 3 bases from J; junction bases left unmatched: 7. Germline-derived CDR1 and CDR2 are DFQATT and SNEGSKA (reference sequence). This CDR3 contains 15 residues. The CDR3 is CSAGVWDRGYNEQFF. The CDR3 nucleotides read TGCAGTGCTGGGGTCTGGGACAGGGGCTACAATGAGCAGTTCTTC.

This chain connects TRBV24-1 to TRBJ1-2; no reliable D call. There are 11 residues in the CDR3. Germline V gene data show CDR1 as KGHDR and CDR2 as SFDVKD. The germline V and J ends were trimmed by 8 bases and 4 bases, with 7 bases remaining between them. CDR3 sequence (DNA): TGTGCCACCAAGGATTCCTATGGCTACACCTTC. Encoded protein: CATKDSYGYTF.

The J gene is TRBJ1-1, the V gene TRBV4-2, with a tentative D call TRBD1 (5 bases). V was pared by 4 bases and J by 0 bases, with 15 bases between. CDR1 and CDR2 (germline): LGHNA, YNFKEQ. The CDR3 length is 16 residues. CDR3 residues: CASSPPTAGLNTEAFF. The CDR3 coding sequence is TGTGCCAGCAGCCCTCCCACGGCAGGGTTGAACACTGAAGCTTTCTTT.

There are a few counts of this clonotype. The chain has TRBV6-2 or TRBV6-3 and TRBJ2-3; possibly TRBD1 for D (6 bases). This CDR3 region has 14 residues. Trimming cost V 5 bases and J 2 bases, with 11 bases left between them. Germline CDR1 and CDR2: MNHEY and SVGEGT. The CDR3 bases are TGTGCCAGCAGTCGGACAGCGAACACAGATACGCAGTATTTT. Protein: CASSRTANTDTQYF.

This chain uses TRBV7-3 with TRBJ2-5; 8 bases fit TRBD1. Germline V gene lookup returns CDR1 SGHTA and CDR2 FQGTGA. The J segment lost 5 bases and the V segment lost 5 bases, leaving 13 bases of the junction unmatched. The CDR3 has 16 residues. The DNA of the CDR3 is TGTGCCAGCAGCGACCCGGGACAGGCCTCAATGGAGACCCAGTACTTC. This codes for CASSDPGQASMETQYF.

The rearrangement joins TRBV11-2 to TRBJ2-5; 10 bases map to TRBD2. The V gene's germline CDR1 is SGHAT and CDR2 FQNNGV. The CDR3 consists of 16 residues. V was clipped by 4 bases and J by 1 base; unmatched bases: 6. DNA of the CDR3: TGTGCCAGCAGCTCTGAGCGGGGGGGCCCCCAAGAGACCCAGTACTTC. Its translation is CASSSERGGPQETQYF.

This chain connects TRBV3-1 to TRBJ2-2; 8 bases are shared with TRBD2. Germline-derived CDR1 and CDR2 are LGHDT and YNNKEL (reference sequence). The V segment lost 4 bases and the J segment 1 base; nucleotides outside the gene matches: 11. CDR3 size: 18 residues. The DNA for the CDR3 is TGTGCCAGCAGCCCTCCCGACGGGCGGGGGGTGAACACCGGGGAGCTGTTTTTT. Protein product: CASSPPDGRGVNTGELFF.

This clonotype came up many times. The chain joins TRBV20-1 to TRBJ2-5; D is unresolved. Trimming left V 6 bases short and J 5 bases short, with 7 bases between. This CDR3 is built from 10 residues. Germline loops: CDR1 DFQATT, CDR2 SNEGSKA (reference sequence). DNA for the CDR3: TGCAGTGCCCTGAGGGAGACCCAGTACTTC. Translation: CSALRETQYF.

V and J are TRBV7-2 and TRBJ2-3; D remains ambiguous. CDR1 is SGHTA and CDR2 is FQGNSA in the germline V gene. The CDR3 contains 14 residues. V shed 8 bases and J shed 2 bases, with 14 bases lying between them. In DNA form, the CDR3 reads TGTGCCAGCGCCGTATTCAAAGACACAGATACGCAGTATTTT. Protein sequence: CASAVFKDTDTQYF.

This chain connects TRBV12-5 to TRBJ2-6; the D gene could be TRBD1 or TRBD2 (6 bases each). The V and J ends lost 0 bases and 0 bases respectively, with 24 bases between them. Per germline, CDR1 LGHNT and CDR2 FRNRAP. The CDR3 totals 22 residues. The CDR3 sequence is CASGLVNRIGPGALSGANVLTF. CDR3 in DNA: TGTGCTAGTGGTTTGGTAAATAGGATAGGGCCGGGGGCCCTCTCTGGGGCCAACGTCCTGACTTTC.

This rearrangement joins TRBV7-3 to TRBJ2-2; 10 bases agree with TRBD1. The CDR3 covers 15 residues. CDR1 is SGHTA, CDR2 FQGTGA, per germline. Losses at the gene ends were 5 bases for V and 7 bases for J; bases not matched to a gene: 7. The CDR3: CASSPTGGKNGELFF. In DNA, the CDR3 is TGTGCCAGCAGCCCGACAGGGGGCAAGAACGGGGAGCTGTTTTTT.